The rows below give T cell receptor beta chains drawn from one sample of a study of blood T cell repertoires in COVID-19. Method: immunoSEQ multiplex PCR; TCRdb's copy keeps in-frame clones and lacks some. The sample includes about 280,000 clones, roughly 85% of them seen just once. The sequenced sample was PBMCs or T cells enriched from blood (not recorded which). The receptors shown here come from a man in his forties who had been exposed to COVID-19. Each CDR3 is given with its conserved first and last residue. Each record gives: V gene, clone size, J gene, D gene, CDR3 DNA, CDR3 protein. The D gene is left open where the match is weak. Some rows mark clone size as missing; the rest say once, few, many or name a class of expanded clone.

>TRBV24-1|-|TRBJ2-2|TRBD1
TGTGCCACCAGTGATCCCGGGACAGGGGTCACCGGGGAGCTGTTTTTT
CATSDPGTGVTGELFF
>TRBV14|-|TRBJ2-5|-
TGTGCCAGCAGCCAATATTCAGGGTATTTGAAGACCCAGTACTTC
CASSQYSGYLKTQYF
>TRBV7-9|-|TRBJ2-1|TRBD2
TGTGCCAGCAGCCCGAGGACTAGCGGGAGTTTAAATGAGCAGTTCTTC
CASSPRTSGSLNEQFF
>TRBV19|-|TRBJ1-2|-
TGTGCCAGTAGTATAGCCAGAGGGGGTGGCTATGGCTACACCTTC
CASSIARGGGYGYTF
>TRBV6-5|-|TRBJ2-7|-
TGTGCCAGCAGTTACACCGCGATTAACTCCTACGAGCAGTACTTC
CASSYTAINSYEQYF
>TRBV4-1|-|TRBJ2-5|-
TGCGCCAGCAGCCAGCATGACTACGGGGAGACCCAGTACTTC
CASSQHDYGETQYF
>TRBV5-1|few|TRBJ1-5|-
TGCGCCAGCAGCGTGGACAGCCCTTCTCAGCCCCAGCATTTT
CASSVDSPSQPQHF
>TRBV7-7|-|TRBJ1-1|-
TGTGCTAGCGAACCAGTCCCCAACAGGGAGGGCTATATGAACACTGAAGCTTTCTTT
CASEPVPNREGYMNTEAFF
>TRBV6-5|-|TRBJ1-5|-
TGTGCCAGCCATGCGCGGGATTCGAGGGGGGGGCCCCAGCATTTT
CASHARDSRGGPQHF
>TRBV6-5|once|TRBJ2-7|-
TGTGCCAGCAGACGAAAGGCAGGTGCCACCTACGAGCAGTACTTC
CASRRKAGATYEQYF
>TRBV15|-|TRBJ2-7|TRBD2
TGTGCCACCAGCAGAGGATGGGCCGCTGGGGAGGGGGAGCAGTACTTC
CATSRGWAAGEGEQYF
>TRBV9|-|TRBJ1-6|-
TGTGCCAGCAGCGTAGCTGATGAGGATTCACCCCTCCACTTT
CASSVADEDSPLHF
>TRBV6-5|once|TRBJ1-4|-
TGTGCCAGCAGAAGCCCCAGGGCAGCTAATGAAAAACTGTTTTTT
CASRSPRAANEKLFF
>TRBV2|-|TRBJ2-3|TRBD1
TGTGCCAGCCAAGCTAGGGGGCTTTCTGCAGATACGCAGTATTTT
CASQARGLSADTQYF
>TRBV7-7|-|TRBJ2-5|-
TGTGCTAGCAGCTCAGGTGACGGGAGCGAGACCCAGTACTTC
CASSSGDGSETQYF
>TRBV27|-|TRBJ2-7|TRBD2
TGTGCCAGCAGTTACCAAGCGGGAGAATTAGGGTCCTACGAGCAGTACTTC
CASSYQAGELGSYEQYF
>TRBV9|-|TRBJ1-5|-
TGTGCCAGCAGCTATCAGGGAGGTCAGCCCCAGCATTTT
CASSYQGGQPQHF
>TRBV30|-|TRBJ1-1|TRBD1
TGTGCCTGGGATACTGACAGGGGGAGGACTGAAGCTTTCTTT
CAWDTDRGRTEAFF
>TRBV16|-|TRBJ1-4|TRBD1
TGTGCCAGCAGCCAAAGGGGGCGGAATGAAAAACTGTTTTTT
CASSQRGRNEKLFF
>TRBV7-9|once|TRBJ2-1|TRBD2
TGTGCCAGCAGCTGGAGCGGGAGGCTCGACAATGAGCAGTTCTTC
CASSWSGRLDNEQFF
>TRBV9|-|TRBJ2-2|TRBD1
TGTGCCAGCACGACAGGGGCAAGTAGCACCGGGGAGCTGTTTTTT
CASTTGASSTGELFF
>TRBV7-6|few|TRBJ2-7|TRBD1
TGTGCCAGCAGCTTATCTCCCGGGACAGCCTACGAGCAGTACTTC
CASSLSPGTAYEQYF
>TRBV7-9|-|TRBJ2-1|-
TGTGCCAGCAGCTTATCCGGGGCCTACAATGAGCAGTTCTTC
CASSLSGAYNEQFF
>TRBV7-9|once|TRBJ2-1|TRBD2
TGTGCCAGCAGCCACCTGGGTGGGGAGGGAGTTATTCAGTTCTTC
CASSHLGGEGVIQFF
>TRBV7-8|once|TRBJ2-1|-
TGTGCCAGCAGCTTAGGGCAGGGGTGGAATGAGCAGTTCTTC
CASSLGQGWNEQFF
>TRBV19|-|TRBJ1-2|-
TGTGCCAGTAAGGAACAGGGAATCTATGGCTACACCTTC
CASKEQGIYGYTF
>TRBV10-3|-|TRBJ2-7|-
TGTTCCACCTCGGTGGGCCCAACCTACGAGCAGTACTTC
CSTSVGPTYEQYF
>TRBV21-1|-|TRBJ2-2|-
TGTGCCAGCAGCTTCTGGGGCCCGTCGGTATTTATCGCGAACACCGGGGAGCTGTTTTTT
CASSFWGPSVFIANTGELFF
>TRBV19|-|TRBJ1-6|TRBD1
TGTGCCAGTACCCCAAGACAGGGGAATTCACCCCTCCACTTT
CASTPRQGNSPLHF
>TRBV11-2|once|TRBJ2-7|-
TGTGCCAGCAGCTTAGATCGGGCCTACGAGCAGTACTTC
CASSLDRAYEQYF
>TRBV24-1|-|TRBJ2-2|-
TGTGCCACCCAGCGGGACACCGGGGAGCTGTTTTTT
CATQRDTGELFF
>TRBV4-1|-|TRBJ1-2|-
TGCGCCAGCAGCCAAGCCTCTGCTAACTATGGCTACACCTTC
CASSQASANYGYTF
>TRBV14|-|TRBJ2-3|-
TGTGCCAGCAGCCAAGCCCTTATAGGGGTAAGGGGACTGACAGATACGCAGTATTTT
CASSQALIGVRGLTDTQYF
>TRBV5-8|few|TRBJ1-1|-
TGTGCCAGCAGCTTGGCTTGGGCAGCGGCCACTGAAGCTTTCTTT
CASSLAWAAATEAFF
>TRBV5-6|-|TRBJ1-5|-
TGTGCCAGCAGCTTAGGACAATGGGCCGGATCGCCCCAGCATTTT
CASSLGQWAGSPQHF
>TRBV30|once|TRBJ2-7|TRBD2
TGTGCCTGGAATTTAGCGGGAGTGGGCGACGAGCAGTACTTC
CAWNLAGVGDEQYF
>TRBV11-3|-|TRBJ1-5|-
TGTGCCAGCAGCCCCCTGCTTCCGGGGGGCATTGGATTACAGCCCCAGCATTTT
CASSPLLPGGIGLQPQHF
>TRBV25-1|-|TRBJ1-4|TRBD1
TGTGCCAGCAGTGAGGACAGGGCCTACAGCGAAAAACTGTTTTTT
CASSEDRAYSEKLFF
>TRBV25-1|-|TRBJ2-5|TRBD2
TGTGCCAGCAGTGTGGCCCTCGGGGGGGTCCAAGAGACCCAGTACTTC
CASSVALGGVQETQYF
>TRBV6-4|-|TRBJ1-5|-
TGTGCCAGCGGCGAACAGGACGGTCAGCCCCAGCATTTT
CASGEQDGQPQHF
>TRBV5-1|-|TRBJ1-6|TRBD1
TGCGCCAGCAGCCCCATACAGGGGGCGAATTCACCCCTCCACTTT
CASSPIQGANSPLHF
>TRBV6-5|-|TRBJ2-5|TRBD1
TGTGCCAGCAGACTGACAGGGTCCCAAGAGACCCAGTACTTC
CASRLTGSQETQYF
>TRBV7-3|-|TRBJ2-3|-
TGTGCCAGCAGCTTCAGAAGTGCGGCAGATACGCAGTATTTT
CASSFRSAADTQYF
>TRBV2|-|TRBJ2-5|-
TGTGCCAGCTCTTTCCAGGGGAACCAAGAGACCCAGTACTTC
CASSFQGNQETQYF
>TRBV19|-|TRBJ1-2|TRBD1
TGTGCCAGTAGCGTAGGACAGGGGATGGGCGGCTACACCTTC
CASSVGQGMGGYTF
>TRBV19|-|TRBJ1-1|TRBD1
TGTGCCAGTATTTCACAGGGGTACACTGAAGCTTTCTTT
CASISQGYTEAFF
>TRBV13|-|TRBJ1-2|-
TGTGCCAGCAGCATGGATCAGGGAGGCTACACCTTC
CASSMDQGGYTF
>TRBV7-8|many|TRBJ2-1|TRBD1
TGTGCCAGCAGCCCAATTCAAAGGGACAGTAGTTACAATGAGCAGTTCTTC
CASSPIQRDSSYNEQFF